This paragraph covers one T cell receptor (beta chain) sequence. Its antigen remains unidentified. V was pared by 4 bases and J by 8 bases, with 4 bases of the junction left unmatched. In germline, CDR1 is SGHVS, CDR2 FNYEAQ. The CDR3 runs to 12 residues. The data originate from a study of cytomegalovirus exposure and HLA in healthy donors. The study's findings and limits: Cytomegalovirus association was listed for 164 TCR beta chains. Most TCR sequences showed up rarely, but some public TCRs showed up in many donors. In vitro testing confirmed a few CMV-associated chains as specific for CMV antigens.

Primers for the PCR totalled 60 Vbeta and 13 Jbeta. The authors' processing: A follow-up analysis tallied around 76 million unique TCR beta chains, roughly 10 million shared. Assay: immunoSEQ multiplex PCR; the TCRdb copy retains only in-frame clones and omits some. V, J and clone size derive from that table, while D and trimming were established from the DNA sequence. The table lists around 200,000 clones, around 78% of them singletons. This chain uses TRBV7-6 with TRBJ1-2, with 7 bases that match TRBD1. Source material: PBMCs. The TCR comes from a man under 40 in good health and CMV-seronegative. CDR3 DNA: TGTGCCAGCAGCTGGGACAGTAAAGGCTACACCTTC. It specifies CASSWDSKGYTF.